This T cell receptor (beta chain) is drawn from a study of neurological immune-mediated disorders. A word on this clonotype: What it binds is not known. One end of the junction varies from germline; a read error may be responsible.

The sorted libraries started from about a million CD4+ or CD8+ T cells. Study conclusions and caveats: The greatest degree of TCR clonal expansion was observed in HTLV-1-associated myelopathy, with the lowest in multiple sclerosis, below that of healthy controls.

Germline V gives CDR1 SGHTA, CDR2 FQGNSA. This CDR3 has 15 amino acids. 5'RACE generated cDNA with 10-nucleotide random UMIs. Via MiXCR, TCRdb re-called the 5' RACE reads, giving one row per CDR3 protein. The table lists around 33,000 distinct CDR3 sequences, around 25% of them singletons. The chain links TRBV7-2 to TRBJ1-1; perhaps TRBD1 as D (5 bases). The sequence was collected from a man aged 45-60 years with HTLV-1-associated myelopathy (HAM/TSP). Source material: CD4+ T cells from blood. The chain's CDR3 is CASSLVWGGNTETFF. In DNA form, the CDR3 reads TGTGCCAGCAGCTTAGTATGGGGCGGAAACACTGAAACTTTCTTT.